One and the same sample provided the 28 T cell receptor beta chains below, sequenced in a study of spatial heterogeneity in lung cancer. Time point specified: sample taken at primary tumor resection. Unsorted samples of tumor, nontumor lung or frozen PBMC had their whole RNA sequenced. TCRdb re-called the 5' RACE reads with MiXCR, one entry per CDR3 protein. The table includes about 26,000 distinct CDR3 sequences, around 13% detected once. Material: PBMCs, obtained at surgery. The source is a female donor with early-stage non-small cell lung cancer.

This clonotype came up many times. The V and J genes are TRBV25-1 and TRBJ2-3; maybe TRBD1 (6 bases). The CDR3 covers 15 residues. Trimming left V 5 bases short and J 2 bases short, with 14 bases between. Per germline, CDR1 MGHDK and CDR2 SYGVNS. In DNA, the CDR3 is TGTGCCAGCAGTTCTGCAGGGGACAACACAGATACGCAGTATTTT. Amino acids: CASSSAGDNTDTQYF.

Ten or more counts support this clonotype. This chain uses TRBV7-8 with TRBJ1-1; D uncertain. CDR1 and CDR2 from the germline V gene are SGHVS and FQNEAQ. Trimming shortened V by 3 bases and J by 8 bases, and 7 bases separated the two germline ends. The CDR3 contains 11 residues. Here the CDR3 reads CASSFGQEAFF. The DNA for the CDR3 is TGTGCCAGCAGCTTTGGCCAGGAAGCTTTCTTT.

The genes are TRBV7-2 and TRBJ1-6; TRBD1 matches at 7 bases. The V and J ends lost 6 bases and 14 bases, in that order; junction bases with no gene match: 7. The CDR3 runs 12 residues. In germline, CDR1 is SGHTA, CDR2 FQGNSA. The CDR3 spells CASSTPGGTLHF. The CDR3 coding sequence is TGTGCCAGCAGTACTCCAGGGGGAACCCTCCACTTT.

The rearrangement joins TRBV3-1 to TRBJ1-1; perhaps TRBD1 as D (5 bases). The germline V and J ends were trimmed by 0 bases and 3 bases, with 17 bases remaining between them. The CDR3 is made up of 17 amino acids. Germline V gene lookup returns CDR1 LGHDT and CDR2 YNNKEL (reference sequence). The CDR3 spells CASSQDPVWGDYTEAFF. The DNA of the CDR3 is TGTGCCAGCAGCCAAGATCCAGTTTGGGGGGACTACACTGAAGCTTTCTTT.

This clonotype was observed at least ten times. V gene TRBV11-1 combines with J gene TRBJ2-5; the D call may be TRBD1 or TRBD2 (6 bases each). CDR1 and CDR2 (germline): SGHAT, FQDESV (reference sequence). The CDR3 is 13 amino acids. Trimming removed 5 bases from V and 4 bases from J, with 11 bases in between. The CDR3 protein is CASSEGGGETQYF. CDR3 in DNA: TGTGCCAGCAGCGAAGGGGGAGGAGAGACCCAGTACTTC.

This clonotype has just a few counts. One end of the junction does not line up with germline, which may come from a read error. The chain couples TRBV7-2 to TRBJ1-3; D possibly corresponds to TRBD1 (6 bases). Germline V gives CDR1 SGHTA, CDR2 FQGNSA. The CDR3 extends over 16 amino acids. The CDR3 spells CASSLSTGLYGDTIYF. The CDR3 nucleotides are TGTGCCAGCAGCTTATCGACAGGTTTATATGGAGACACCATATATTTT.

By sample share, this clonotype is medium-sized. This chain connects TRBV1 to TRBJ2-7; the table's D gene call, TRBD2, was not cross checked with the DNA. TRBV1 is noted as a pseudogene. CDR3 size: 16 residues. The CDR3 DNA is TGCACCAGCAGCACTAGAGGGCAGCTCAGCTCCTACGAGCAGTACTTC. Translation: CTSSTRGQLSSYEQYF.

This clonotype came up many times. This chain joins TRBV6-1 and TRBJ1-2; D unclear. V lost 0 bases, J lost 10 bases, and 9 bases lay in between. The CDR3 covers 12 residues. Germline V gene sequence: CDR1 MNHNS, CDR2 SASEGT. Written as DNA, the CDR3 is TGTGCCAGCAGTGAAGCGGGGAACGTCTACACCTTC. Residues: CASSEAGNVYTF.

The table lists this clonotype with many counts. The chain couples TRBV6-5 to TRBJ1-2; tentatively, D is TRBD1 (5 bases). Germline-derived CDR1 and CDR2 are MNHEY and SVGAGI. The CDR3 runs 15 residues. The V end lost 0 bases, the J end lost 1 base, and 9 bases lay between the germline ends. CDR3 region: CASSYSQGGNYGYTF. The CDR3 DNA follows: TGTGCCAGCAGTTACTCGCAGGGAGGTAACTATGGCTACACCTTC.

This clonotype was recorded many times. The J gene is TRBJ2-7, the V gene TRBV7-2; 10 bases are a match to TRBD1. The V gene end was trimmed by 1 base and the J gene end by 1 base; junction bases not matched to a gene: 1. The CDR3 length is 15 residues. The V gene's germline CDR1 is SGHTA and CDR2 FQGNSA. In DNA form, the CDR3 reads TGTGCCAGCAGCTTAGGGACAGGGGGTTCCTACGAGCAGTACGTC. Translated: CASSLGTGGSYEQYV.

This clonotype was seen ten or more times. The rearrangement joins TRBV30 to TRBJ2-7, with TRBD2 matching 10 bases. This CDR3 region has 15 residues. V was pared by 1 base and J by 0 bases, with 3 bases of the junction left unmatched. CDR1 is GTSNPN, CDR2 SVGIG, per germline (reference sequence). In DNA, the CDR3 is TGTGCCTGGAGTGATAGCGGGGGGAGCTCCTACGAGCAGTACTTC. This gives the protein CAWSDSGGSSYEQYF.

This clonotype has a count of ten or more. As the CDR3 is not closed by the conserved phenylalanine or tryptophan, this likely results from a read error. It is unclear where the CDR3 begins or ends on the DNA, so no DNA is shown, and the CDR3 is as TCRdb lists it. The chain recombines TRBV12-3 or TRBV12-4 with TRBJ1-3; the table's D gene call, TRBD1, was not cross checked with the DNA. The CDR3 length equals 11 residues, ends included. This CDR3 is CASTFGTDTSG.

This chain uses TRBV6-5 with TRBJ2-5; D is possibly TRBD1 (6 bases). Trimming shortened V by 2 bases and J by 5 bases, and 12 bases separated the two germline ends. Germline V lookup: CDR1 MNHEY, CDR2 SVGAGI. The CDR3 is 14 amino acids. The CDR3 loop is CASSYTGIQETQYF. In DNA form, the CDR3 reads TGTGCCAGCAGTTACACAGGGATTCAGGAGACCCAGTACTTC.

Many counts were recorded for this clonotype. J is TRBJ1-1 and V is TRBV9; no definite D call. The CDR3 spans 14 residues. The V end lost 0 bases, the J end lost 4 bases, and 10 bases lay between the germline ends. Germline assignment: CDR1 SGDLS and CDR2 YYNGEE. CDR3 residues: CASSVGGESTEAFF. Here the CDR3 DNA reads TGTGCCAGCAGCGTAGGGGGAGAGAGCACTGAAGCTTTCTTT.

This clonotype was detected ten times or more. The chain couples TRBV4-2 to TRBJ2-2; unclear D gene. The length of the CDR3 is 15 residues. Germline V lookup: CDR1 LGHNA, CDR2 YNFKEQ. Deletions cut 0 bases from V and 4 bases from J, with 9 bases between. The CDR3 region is CASSQDDVATGELFF. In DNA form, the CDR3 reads TGTGCCAGCAGCCAAGACGACGTGGCCACCGGGGAGCTGTTTTTT.

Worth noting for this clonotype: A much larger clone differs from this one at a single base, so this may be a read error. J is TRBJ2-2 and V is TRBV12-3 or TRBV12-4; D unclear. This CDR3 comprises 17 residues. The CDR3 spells CASSLGLLSDLTRELFF. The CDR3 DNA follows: TGTGCCAGCAGTTTAGGGTTACTATCAGACCTCACCAGGGAGCTGTTTTTT.

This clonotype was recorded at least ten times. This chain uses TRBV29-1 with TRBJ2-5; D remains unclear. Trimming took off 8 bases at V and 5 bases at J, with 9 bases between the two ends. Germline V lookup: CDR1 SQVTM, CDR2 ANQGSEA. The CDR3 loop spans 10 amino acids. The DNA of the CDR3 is TGCAGCTTTACGAGGGAGACCCAGTACTTC. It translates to CSFTRETQYF.

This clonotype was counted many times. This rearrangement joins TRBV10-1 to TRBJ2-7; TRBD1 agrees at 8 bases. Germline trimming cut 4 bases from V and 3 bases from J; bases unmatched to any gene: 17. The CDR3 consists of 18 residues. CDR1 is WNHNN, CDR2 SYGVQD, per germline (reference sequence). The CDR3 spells CASSGGRGQFISFYEQYV. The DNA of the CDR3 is TGCGCCAGCAGTGGAGGCAGGGGGCAATTTATTTCTTTCTACGAGCAGTACGTC.

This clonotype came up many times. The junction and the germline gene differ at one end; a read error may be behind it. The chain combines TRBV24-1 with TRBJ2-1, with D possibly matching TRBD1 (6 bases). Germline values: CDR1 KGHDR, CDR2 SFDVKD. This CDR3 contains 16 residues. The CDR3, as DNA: TGTGCCACCAGTGAATACAGGGTAAGCTCCTACAATGAGCGGTTCTTC. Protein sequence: CATSEYRVSSYNERFF.

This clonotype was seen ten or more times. The CDR3 DNA follows: TGTGCCAGCAGTCCCATGGCGGGCAGGGGGCCCCGCGAGCAGTACGTC. This translates into CASSPMAGRGPREQYV. V is TRBV27 and J is TRBJ2-7; 8 positions match TRBD1. Germline-derived CDR1 and CDR2 are MNHEY and SMNVEV (reference sequence). This CDR3 is 16 amino acids long. Losses at the gene ends were 5 bases for V and 6 bases for J; bases not matched to a gene: 15.

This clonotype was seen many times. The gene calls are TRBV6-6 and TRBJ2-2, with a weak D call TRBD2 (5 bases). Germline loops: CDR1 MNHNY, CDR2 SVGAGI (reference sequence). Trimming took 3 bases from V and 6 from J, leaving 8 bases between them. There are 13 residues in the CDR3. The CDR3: CASSYTEAGELFF. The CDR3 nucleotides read TGTGCCAGCAGTTATACGGAGGCCGGGGAGCTGTTTTTT.

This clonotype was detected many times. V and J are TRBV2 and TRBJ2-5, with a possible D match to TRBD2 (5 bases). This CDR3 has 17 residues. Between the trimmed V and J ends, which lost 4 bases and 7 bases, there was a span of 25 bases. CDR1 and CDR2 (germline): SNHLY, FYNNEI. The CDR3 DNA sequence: TGTGCCAGCAGTGTTACCCGGGATGGCATGGGTGTCTGGACCCAGTACTTC. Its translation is CASSVTRDGMGVWTQYF. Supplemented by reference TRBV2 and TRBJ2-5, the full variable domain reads EPEVTQTPSHQVTQMGQEVILRCVPISNHLYFYWYRQILGQKVEFLVSFYNNEISEKSEIFDDQFSVERPDGSNFTLKIRSTKLEDSAMYFCASSVTRDGMGVWTQYFGPGTRLLVL.

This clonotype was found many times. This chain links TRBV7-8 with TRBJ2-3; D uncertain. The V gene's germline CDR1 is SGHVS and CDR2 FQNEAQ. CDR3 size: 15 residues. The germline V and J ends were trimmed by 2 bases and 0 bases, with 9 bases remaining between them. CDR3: CASSLQFLSTDTQYF. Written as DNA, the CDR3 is TGTGCCAGCAGCTTACAGTTTTTGAGCACAGATACGCAGTATTTT.

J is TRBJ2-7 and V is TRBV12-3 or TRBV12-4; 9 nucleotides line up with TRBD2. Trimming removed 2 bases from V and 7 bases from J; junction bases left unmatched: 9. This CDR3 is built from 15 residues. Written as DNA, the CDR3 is TGTGCCAGCAGTTTACAGCCTAGCGGGATAAGGGAGCAGTACTTC. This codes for CASSLQPSGIREQYF.

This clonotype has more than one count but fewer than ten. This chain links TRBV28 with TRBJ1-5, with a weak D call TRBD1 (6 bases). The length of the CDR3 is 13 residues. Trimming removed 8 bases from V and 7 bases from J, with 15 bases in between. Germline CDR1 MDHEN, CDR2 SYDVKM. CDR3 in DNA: TGTGCCAGCTCGATCAGGGGCGGCCAGCCCCAGCATTTT. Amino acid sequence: CASSIRGGQPQHF. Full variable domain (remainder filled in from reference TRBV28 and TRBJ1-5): DVKVTQSSRYLVKRTGEKVFLECVQDMDHENMFWYRQDPGLGLRLIYFSYDVKMKEKGDIPEGYSVSREKKERFSLILESASTNQTSMYLCASSIRGGQPQHFGDGTRLSIL.

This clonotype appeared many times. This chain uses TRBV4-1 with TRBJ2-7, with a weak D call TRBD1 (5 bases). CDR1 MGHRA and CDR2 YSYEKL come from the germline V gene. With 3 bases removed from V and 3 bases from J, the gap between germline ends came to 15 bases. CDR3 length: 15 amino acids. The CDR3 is CASSHSTDPGYEQYF. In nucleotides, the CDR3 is TGCGCCAGCAGCCATTCGACAGACCCGGGCTACGAGCAGTACTTC.

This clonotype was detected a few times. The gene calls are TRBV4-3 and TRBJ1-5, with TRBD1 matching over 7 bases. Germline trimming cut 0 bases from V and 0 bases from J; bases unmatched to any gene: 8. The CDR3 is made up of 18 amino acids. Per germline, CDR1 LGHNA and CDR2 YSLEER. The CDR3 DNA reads TGCGCCAGCAGCCAAGATTCCAACCAGGGGGATAGCAATCAGCCCCAGCATTTT. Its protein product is CASSQDSNQGDSNQPQHF.

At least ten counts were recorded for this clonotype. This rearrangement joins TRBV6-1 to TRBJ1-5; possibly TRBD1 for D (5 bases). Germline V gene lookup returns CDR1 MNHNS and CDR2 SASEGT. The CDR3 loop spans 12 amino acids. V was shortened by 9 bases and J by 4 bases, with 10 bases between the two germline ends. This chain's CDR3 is CASVQGNQPQHF. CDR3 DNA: TGTGCCAGTGTGCAGGGAAATCAGCCCCAGCATTTT.